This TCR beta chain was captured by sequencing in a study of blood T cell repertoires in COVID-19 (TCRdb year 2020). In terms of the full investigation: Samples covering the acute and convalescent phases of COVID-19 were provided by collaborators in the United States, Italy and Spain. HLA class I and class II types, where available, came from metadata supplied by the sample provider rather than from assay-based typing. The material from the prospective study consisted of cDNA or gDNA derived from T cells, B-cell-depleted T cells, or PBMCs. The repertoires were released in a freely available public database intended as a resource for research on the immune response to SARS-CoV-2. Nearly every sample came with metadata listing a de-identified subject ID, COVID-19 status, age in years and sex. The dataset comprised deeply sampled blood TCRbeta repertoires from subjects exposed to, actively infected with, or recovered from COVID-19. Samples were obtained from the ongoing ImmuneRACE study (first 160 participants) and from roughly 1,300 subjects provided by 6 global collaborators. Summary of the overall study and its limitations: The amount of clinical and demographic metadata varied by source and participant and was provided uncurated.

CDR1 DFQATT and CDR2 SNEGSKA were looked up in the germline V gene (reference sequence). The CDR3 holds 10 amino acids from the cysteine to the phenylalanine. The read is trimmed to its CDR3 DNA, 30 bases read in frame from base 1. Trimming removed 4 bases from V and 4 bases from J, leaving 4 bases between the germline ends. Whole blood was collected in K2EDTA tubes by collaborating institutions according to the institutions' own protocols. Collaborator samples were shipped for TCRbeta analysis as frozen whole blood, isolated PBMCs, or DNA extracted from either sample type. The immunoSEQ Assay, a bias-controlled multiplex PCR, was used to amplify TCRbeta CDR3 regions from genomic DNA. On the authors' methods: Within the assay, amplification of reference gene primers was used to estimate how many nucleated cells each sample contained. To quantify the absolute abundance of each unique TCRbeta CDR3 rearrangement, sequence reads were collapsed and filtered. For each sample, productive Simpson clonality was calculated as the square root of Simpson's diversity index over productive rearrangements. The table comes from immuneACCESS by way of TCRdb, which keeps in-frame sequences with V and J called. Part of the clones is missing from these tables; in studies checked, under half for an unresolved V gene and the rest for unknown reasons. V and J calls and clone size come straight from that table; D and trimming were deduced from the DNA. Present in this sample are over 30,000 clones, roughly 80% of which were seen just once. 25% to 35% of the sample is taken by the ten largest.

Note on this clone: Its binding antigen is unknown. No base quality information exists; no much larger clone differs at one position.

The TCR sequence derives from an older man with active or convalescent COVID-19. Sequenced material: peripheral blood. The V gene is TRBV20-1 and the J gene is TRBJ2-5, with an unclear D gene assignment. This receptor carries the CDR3 CSATGETQYF. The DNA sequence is TGCAGTGCTACGGGAGAGACCCAGTACTTC.